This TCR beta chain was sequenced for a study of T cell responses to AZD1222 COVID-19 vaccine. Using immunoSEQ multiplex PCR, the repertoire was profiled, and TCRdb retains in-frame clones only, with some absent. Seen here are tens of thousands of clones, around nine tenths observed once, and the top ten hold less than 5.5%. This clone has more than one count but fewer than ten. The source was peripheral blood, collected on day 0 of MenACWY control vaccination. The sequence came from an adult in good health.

The CDR3 protein is CASSLRSAYSTDTQYF. The CDR3 region has the DNA TGTGCCAGCAGCCTCAGGAGCGCGTATAGCACAGATACGCAGTATTTT. The chain recombines TRBV7-9 with TRBJ2-3; D unclear. The CDR3 length is 16 residues. Trimming took off 5 bases at V and 0 bases at J, with 15 bases between the two ends. Germline CDR1 SEHNR, CDR2 FQNEAQ (reference sequence). Full variable domain (remainder filled in from reference TRBV7-9 and TRBJ2-3): DTGVSQNPRHKITKRGQNVTFRCDPISEHNRLYWYRQTLGQGPEFLTYFQNEAQLEKSRLLSDRFSAERPKGSFSTLEIQRTEQGDSAMYLCASSLRSAYSTDTQYFGPGTRLTVL.